This is a list of T cell receptor beta chains from one sample in a study of vaccination and CD4 T cells after COVID-19. MiXCR was run by TCRdb on the PCR reads, yielding one entry per CDR3 protein. The data contain about 8,500 distinct CDR3 sequences, about 61% of them singletons. These receptors lack a known antigen. Sequencing was done on a sample of CD4+ T cells from blood, cultured in vitro. These receptors originate from a human donor who had recovered from COVID-19. The conserved cysteine and the conserved F or W are not part of the CDR3 here. D genes are given only for firm matches.

CDR3aa,v_gene,j_gene,d_gene
SATQAGRGGNQPQH,TRBV20-1,TRBJ1-5,NA
ASSLARTSRETQY,TRBV7-2,TRBJ2-5,TRBD2
ASTHREYTEAF,TRBV28,TRBJ1-1,NA
SARPPNGGYEQY,TRBV20-1,TRBJ2-7,NA
ATSPGRGSYEQY,TRBV15,TRBJ2-7,NA
ASSLDRGGQPQH,TRBV7-2,TRBJ1-5,NA
SARRVNEQF,TRBV20-1,TRBJ2-1,NA
ASSLTQGGYGYT,TRBV28,TRBJ1-2,NA
SASGVETQY,TRBV20-1,TRBJ2-5,NA
SARPLPSGSTDTQY,TRBV20-1,TRBJ2-3,TRBD2
ASTEDTYEQY,TRBV28,TRBJ2-7,NA
ASSLVASGIGGGTQY,TRBV27,TRBJ2-5,NA
ASSLVGTGDGYT,TRBV7-6,TRBJ1-2,TRBD1
ASSRLAGRQETQY,TRBV27,TRBJ2-5,TRBD2
ASSLWRTGGDARYT,TRBV28,TRBJ1-2,TRBD1
ASSRGTSGKISEQY,TRBV7-8,TRBJ2-7,TRBD2
ASRGLAGDEQF,TRBV11-3,TRBJ2-1,TRBD2
SARDIPGAGSPLH,TRBV20-1,TRBJ1-6,NA
ASRPEGRYYEQY,TRBV6-1,TRBJ2-7,NA
ASSVDVVLHEQF,TRBV9,TRBJ2-1,NA
SATSAGLPREQY,TRBV20-1,TRBJ2-7,TRBD2
SIDRPYEQY,TRBV20-1,TRBJ2-7,NA
ASTPGTAYGYT,TRBV28,TRBJ1-2,NA
SARETVNTEAF,TRBV20-1,TRBJ1-1,NA
ASSTPTGGRYEQY,TRBV6-2/TRBV6-3,TRBJ2-7,TRBD1
ASSFPSGTTQY,TRBV7-2,TRBJ2-5,TRBD2
AIGPGGYEQY,TRBV10-3,TRBJ2-7,TRBD1
ASSRDPFYEQY,TRBV7-2,TRBJ2-7,NA
ASSTPHRAHQPQH,TRBV28,TRBJ1-5,NA
ASSPQFIAPLH,TRBV7-2,TRBJ1-6,NA
AAGGTGYEAF,TRBV28,TRBJ1-1,NA
ATSSGRGGYEQY,TRBV15,TRBJ2-7,NA
ASSLGQGTDTQY,TRBV7-9,TRBJ2-3,TRBD1
ASSRMTGPSYEQY,TRBV27,TRBJ2-7,NA
ASSARVDPRGDEQF,TRBV6-1,TRBJ2-1,NA
ASSYYRAETQY,TRBV6-2/TRBV6-3,TRBJ2-5,NA
SARSPGNYGYT,TRBV20-1,TRBJ1-2,NA
ASSYEGIGSPLH,TRBV6-5,TRBJ1-6,NA
ASSLTETQY,TRBV7-9,TRBJ2-5,NA
SAKGRGWNSPLH,TRBV20-1,TRBJ1-6,NA
ASSQDPRQPQH,TRBV3-1,TRBJ1-5,NA
AWSPSYEQY,TRBV30,TRBJ2-7,NA
ASSTQGKQY,TRBV5-4,TRBJ2-7,NA
ASSLQGNQPQH,TRBV7-6,TRBJ1-5,NA
ASRTPTDYGYT,TRBV6-1,TRBJ1-2,NA
ASSLGTSGTYEQF,TRBV7-2,TRBJ2-1,TRBD2
ASSRGQPVGETQY,TRBV6-2/TRBV6-3,TRBJ2-5,TRBD1
SAREVAGGRYT,TRBV20-1,TRBJ1-2,TRBD1
SARSTFTGDYGYT,TRBV20-1,TRBJ1-2,NA
SARGVSGVETQY,TRBV20-1,TRBJ2-5,TRBD2
ASSESGTQY,TRBV10-2,TRBJ2-5,NA
SASRDRDTEAF,TRBV20-1,TRBJ1-1,TRBD1
ASSYYREVGETQY,TRBV6-2/TRBV6-3,TRBJ2-5,NA
ASRLAGSTDTQC,TRBV7-2,TRBJ2-3,TRBD2
ASSELYYEQY,TRBV28,TRBJ2-7,NA